The clone carrying this T cell receptor (beta chain) was counted at least ten times. These data originate in a study of prognosis after radiotherapy for stage I lung cancer. Overall study: Median age was almost 75 years (roughly 50 to 95) among roughly 13 men and over 5 women.

From genomic DNA, two-round multiplex PCR was used to amplify TCR beta CDR3. Amplification in first-round PCR relied on primers specific to each TRBV and TRBJ gene. TCRdb ran MiXCR on the multiplex PCR reads and lists one entry per CDR3 protein. The sample lists some 35,000 distinct CDR3 sequences; 34% were seen once. This CDR3 spans 13 amino acids. V shed 4 bases and J shed 5 bases, with 14 bases lying between them. Germline assignment: CDR1 GTSNPN and CDR2 SVGIG (reference sequence). The clonotype comes from a donor over 45 with non-small cell lung cancer. The sample in question was PBMCs, obtained before or after stereotactic body radiation therapy (not recorded which). The chain combines TRBV30 with TRBJ2-5; the D gene is possibly TRBD1 (6 bases). The CDR3 reads CAWTPTGPETQYF. CDR3 DNA: TGTGCCTGGACCCCGACAGGTCCCGAGACCCAGTACTTC. The full variable domain, its missing parts supplied by reference TRBV30 and TRBJ2-5, is SQTIHQWPATLVQPVGSPLSLECTVEGTSNPNLYWYRQAAGRGLQLLFYSVGIGQISSEVPQNLSASRPQDRQFILSSKKLLLSDSGFYLCAWTPTGPETQYFGPGTRLLVL.